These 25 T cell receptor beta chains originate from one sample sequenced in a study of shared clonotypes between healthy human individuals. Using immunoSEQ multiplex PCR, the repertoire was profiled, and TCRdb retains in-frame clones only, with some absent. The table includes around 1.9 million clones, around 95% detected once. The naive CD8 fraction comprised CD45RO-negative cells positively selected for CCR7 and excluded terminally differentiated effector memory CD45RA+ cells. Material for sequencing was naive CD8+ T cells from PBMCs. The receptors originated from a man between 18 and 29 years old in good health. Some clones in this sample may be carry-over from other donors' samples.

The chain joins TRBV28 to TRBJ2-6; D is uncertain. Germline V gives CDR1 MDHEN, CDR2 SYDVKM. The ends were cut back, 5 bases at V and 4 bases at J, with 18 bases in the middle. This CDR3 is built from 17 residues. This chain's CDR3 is CASSPATPLSGANVLTF. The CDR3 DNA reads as TGTGCCAGCAGTCCCGCGACCCCCCTCTCCGGGGCCAACGTCCTGACTTTC.

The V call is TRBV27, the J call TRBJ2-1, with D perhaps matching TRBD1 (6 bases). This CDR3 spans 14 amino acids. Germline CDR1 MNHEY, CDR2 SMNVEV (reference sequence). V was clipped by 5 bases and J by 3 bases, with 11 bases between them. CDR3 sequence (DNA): TGTGCCAGCAGTCGCCGGGACAACTACAATGAGCAGTTCTTC. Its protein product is CASSRRDNYNEQFF.

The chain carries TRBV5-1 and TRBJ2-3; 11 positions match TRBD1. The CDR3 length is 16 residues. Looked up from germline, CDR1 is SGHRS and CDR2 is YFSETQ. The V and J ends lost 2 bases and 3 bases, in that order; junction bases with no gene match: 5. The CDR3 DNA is TGCGCCAGCAGCTTTACGGGACAGGGGGTAACAGATACGCAGTATTTT. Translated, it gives CASSFTGQGVTDTQYF.

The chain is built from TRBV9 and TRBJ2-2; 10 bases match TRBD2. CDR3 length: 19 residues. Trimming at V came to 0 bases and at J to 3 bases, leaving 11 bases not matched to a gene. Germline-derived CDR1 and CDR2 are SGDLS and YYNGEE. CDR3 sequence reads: CASSVAASGSIGDTGELFF. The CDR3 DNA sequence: TGTGCCAGCAGCGTAGCGGCTAGCGGGAGTATTGGGGACACCGGGGAGCTGTTTTTT.

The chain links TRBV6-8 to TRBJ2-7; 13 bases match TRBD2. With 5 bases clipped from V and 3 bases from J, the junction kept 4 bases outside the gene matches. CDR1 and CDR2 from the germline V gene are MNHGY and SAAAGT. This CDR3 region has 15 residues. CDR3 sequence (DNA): TGTGCCAGCAGTAAACTAGCGGGAGGGTTCTACGAGCAGTACTTC. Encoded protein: CASSKLAGGFYEQYF.

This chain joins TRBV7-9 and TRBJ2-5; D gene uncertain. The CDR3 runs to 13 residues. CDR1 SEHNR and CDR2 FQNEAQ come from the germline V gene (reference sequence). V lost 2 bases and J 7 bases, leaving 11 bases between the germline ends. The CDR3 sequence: CASSLPMRGTQYF. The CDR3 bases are TGTGCCAGCAGCTTACCTATGCGCGGGACCCAGTACTTC.

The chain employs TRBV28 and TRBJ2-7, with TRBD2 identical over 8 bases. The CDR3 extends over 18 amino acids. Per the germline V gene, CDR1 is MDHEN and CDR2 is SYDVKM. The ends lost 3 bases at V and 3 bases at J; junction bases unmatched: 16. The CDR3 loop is CASSLPTDSGTIYYEQYF. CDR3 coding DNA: TGTGCCAGCAGTTTGCCCACCGATAGCGGGACCATATACTACGAGCAGTACTTC.

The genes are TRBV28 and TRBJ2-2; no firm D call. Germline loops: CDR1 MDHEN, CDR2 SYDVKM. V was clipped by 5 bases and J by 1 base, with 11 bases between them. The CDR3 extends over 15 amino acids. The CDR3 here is CASSRATKNTGELFF. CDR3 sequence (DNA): TGTGCCAGCAGTAGGGCAACGAAGAACACCGGGGAGCTGTTTTTT.

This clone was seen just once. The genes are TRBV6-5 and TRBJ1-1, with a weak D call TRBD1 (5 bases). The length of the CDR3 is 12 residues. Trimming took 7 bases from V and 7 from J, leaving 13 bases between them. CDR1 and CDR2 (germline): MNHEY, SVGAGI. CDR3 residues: CASTSGGDEAFF. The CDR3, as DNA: TGTGCCAGCACCTCGGGAGGGGATGAAGCTTTCTTT.

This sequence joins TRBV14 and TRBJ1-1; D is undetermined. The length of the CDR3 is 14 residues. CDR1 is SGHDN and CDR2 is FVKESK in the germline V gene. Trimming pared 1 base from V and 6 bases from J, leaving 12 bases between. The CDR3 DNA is TGTGCCAGCAGCCAAGGGCTGGGCTGGTCTGAAGCTTTCTTT. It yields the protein CASSQGLGWSEAFF.

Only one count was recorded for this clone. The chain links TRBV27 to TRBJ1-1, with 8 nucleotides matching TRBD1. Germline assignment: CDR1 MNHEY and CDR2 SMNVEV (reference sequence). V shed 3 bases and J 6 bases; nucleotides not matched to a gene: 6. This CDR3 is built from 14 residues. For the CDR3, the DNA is TGTGCCAGCAGTTTCATTTCACAGGGGGCTGAAGCTTTCTTT. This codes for CASSFISQGAEAFF.

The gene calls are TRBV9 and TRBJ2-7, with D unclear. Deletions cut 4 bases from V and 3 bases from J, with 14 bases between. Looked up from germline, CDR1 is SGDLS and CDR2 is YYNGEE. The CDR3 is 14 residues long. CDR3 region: CASSPGQVGYEQYF. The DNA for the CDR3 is TGTGCCAGCAGCCCCGGCCAGGTTGGCTACGAGCAGTACTTC. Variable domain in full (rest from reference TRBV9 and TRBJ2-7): DSGVTQTPKHLITATGQRVTLRCSPRSGDLSVYWYQQSLDQGLQFLIQYYNGEERAKGNILERFSAQQFPDLHSELNLSSLELGDSALYFCASSPGQVGYEQYFGPGTRLTVT.

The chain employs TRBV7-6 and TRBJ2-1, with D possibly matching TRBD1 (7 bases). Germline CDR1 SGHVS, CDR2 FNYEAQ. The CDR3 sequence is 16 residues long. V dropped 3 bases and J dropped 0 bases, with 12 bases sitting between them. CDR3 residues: CASSFRGVGSYNEQFF. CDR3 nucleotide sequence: TGTGCCAGCAGCTTCAGGGGGGTCGGCTCCTACAATGAGCAGTTCTTC.

The CDR3 region is CASSSPRQNEQYF. In nucleotides, the CDR3 is TGTGCCAGCAGTTCGCCCCGACAAAACGAGCAGTACTTC. This chain links TRBV28 with TRBJ2-7, with no clear D. This CDR3 has 13 amino acids. The V gene's germline CDR1 is MDHEN and CDR2 SYDVKM. The ends were cut back, 4 bases at V and 5 bases at J, with 12 bases in the middle.

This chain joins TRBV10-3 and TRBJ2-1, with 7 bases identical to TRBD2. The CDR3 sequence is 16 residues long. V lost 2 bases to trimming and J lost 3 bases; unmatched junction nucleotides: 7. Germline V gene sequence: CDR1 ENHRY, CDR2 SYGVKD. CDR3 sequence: CAISETDSGGYNEQFF. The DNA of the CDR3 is TGTGCCATCAGTGAGACGGACTCGGGAGGCTACAATGAGCAGTTCTTC.

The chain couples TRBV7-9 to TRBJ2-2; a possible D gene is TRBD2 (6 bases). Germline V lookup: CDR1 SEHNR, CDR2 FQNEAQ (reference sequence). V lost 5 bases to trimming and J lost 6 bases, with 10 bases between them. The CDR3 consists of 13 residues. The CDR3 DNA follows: TGTGCCAGCAGCGGGAGGTACCCCGGGGAGCTGTTTTTT. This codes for CASSGRYPGELFF.

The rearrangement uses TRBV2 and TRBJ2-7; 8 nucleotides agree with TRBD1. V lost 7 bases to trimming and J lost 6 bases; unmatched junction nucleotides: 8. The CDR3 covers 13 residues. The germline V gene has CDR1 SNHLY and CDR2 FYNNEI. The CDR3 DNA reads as TGTGCCAGCAAGAACAGGGGGTTCCTCGAGCAGTACTTC. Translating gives CASKNRGFLEQYF.

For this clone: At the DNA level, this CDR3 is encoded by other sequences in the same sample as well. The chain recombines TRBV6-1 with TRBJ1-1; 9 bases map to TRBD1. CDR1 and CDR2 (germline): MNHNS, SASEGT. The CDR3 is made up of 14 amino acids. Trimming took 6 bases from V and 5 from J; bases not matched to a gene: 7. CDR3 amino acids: CASRETGGRTEAFF. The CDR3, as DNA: TGTGCCAGCAGAGAGACAGGGGGTCGGACTGAAGCTTTCTTT.

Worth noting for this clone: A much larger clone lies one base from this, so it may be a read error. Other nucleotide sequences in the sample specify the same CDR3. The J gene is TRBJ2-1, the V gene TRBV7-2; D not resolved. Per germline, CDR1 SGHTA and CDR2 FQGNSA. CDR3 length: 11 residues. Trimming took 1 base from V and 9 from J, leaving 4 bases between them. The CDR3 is CASSLVGEQFF. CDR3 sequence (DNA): TGTGCCAGCAGCTTAGTGGGTGAGCAGTTCTTC.

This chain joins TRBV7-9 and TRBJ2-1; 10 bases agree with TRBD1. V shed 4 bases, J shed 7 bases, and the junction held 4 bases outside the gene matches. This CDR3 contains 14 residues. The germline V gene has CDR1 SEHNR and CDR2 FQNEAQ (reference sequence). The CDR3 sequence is CASSSDRGENEQFF. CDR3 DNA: TGTGCCAGCAGCTCGGACAGGGGGGAGAATGAGCAGTTCTTC.

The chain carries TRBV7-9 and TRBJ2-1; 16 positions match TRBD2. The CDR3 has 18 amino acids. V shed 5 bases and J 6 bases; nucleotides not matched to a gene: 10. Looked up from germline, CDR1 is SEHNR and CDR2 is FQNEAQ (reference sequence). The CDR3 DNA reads TGTGCCAGCAGCCCGCCAGGGACTAGCGGGAGGGCCCTCAATGAGCAGTTCTTC. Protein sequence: CASSPPGTSGRALNEQFF.

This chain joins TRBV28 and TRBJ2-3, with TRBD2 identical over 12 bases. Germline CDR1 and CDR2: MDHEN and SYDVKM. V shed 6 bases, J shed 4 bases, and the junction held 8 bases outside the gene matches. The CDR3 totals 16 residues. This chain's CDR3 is CASSERLAGEADTQYF. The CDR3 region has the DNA TGTGCCAGCAGCGAACGACTAGCGGGAGAGGCAGATACGCAGTATTTT.

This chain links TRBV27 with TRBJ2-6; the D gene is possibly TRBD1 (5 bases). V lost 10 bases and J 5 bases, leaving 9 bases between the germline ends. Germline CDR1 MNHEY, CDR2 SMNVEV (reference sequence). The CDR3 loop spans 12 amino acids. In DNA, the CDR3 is TGTGCCAACAGGCTCTGGGCCAACGTCCTGACTTTC. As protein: CANRLWANVLTF.

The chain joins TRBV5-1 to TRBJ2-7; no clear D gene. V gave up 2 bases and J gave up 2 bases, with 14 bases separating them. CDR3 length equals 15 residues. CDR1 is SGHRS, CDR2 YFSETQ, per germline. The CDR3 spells CASSFLAEPTYEQYF. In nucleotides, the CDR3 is TGCGCCAGCAGCTTCTTGGCGGAGCCCACCTACGAGCAGTACTTC.

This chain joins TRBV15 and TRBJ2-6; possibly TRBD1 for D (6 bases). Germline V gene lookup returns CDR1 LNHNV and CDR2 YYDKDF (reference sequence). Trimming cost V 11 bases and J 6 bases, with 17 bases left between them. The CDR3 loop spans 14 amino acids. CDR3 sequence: CAAARGDTANVLTF. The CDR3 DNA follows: TGTGCCGCCGCCCGTGGGGACACGGCCAACGTCCTGACTTTC.